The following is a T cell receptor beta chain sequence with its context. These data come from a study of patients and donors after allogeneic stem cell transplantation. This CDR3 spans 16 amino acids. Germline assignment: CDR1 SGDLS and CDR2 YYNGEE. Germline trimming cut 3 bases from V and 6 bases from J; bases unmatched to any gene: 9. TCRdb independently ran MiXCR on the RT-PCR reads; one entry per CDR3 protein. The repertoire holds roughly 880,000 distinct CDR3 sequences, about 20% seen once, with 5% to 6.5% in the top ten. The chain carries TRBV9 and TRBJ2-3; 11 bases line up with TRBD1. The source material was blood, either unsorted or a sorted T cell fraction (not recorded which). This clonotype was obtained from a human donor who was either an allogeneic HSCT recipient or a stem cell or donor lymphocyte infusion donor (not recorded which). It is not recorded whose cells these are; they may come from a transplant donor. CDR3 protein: CASSASGTGGRDTQYF. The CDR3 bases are TGTGCCAGCAGCGCGTCCGGGACAGGGGGTCGGGATACGCAGTATTTT.